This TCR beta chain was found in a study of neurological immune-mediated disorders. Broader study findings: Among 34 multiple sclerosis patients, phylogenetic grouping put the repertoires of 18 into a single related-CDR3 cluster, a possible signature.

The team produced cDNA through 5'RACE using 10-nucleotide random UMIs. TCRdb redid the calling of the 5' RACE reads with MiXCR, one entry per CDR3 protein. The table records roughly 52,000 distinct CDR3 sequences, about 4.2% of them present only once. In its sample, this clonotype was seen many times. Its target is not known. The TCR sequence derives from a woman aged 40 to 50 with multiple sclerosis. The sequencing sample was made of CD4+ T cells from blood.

Here the CDR3 reads CSVRGEGQPQHF. For the CDR3, the DNA is TGCAGCGTTAGAGGGGAAGGTCAGCCCCAGCATTTT. This chain joins TRBV29-1 and TRBJ1-5, with D tentatively TRBD1 (5 bases). Germline V gene lookup returns CDR1 SQVTM and CDR2 ANQGSEA. Trimming left V 5 bases short and J 6 bases short, with 11 bases between. This CDR3 comprises 12 residues. Variable domain in full (rest from reference TRBV29-1 and TRBJ1-5): SAVISQKPSRDICQRGTSLTIQCQVDSQVTMMFWYRQQPGQSLTLIATANQGSEATYESGFVIDKFPISRPNLTFSTLTVSNMSPEDSSIYLCSVRGEGQPQHFGDGTRLSIL.